This TCR beta chain derives from a study of T cells in narcolepsy. This table comes from immunoSEQ multiplex PCR, and its TCRdb copy is limited to in-frame clones, with some not included. Of under 35,000 clones listed, less than 90% are singletons. Germline CDR1 and CDR2: SGHTA and FQGNSA. This CDR3 has 11 residues. V was cut by 4 bases and J by 11 bases, with 9 bases left in between. This TCR was recovered from a human donor with narcolepsy. This chain connects TRBV7-2 to TRBJ1-3; D uncertain. The source material was CD45RA- memory CD4+ T cells from PBMCs. CDR3 sequence reads: CASSSTNAIYF. CDR3 nucleotides: TGTGCCAGCAGCTCGACCAACGCCATATATTTT.